A single sample is the source of the 24 T cell receptor beta chains below, sequenced in a study of CD8 T cells in Susac syndrome. The RNA input was roughly 0.45 to 1 ug, and it was reverse transcribed with random hexamers. TCRdb called the immunoSEQ multiplex PCR reads again in MiXCR, with one record for every CDR3 protein. The sample lists approximately 210,000 distinct CDR3 sequences; about 94% were seen once. Source material: CD4+ T cells from PBMCs. The origin of the receptors is a human donor with Susac syndrome.

This clonotype appeared a single time. This sequence joins TRBV11-2 and TRBJ1-5, with a possible D match to TRBD1 (5 bases). Germline assignment: CDR1 SGHAT and CDR2 FQNNGV. This CDR3 region has 16 residues. Trimming removed 3 bases from V and 9 bases from J, with 21 bases in between. The CDR3 sequence is CASSFESGTGPRPQHF. In nucleotides, the CDR3 is TGTGCCAGCAGCTTTGAATCTGGGACGGGGCCGAGGCCCCAGCATTTT.

The rearrangement links TRBV18 to TRBJ2-3, with 7 nucleotides matching TRBD1. V gave up 4 bases and J gave up 4 bases; unmatched junction bases: 17. Germline lookup yields CDR1 KGHSH and CDR2 LQKENI. The CDR3 is made up of 18 amino acids. CDR3 in amino acids: CASSRFLEEGGPADTQYF. The CDR3 DNA sequence: TGTGCCAGCTCACGCTTTCTAGAGGAAGGGGGCCCGGCAGATACGCAGTATTTT.

This chain uses TRBV30 with TRBJ1-3; D gene uncertain. Trimming removed 3 bases from V and 0 bases from J, with 9 bases in between. Germline-derived CDR1 and CDR2 are GTSNPN and SVGIG (reference sequence). The CDR3 totals 14 residues. The CDR3, as DNA: TGTGCCTGGAGCAAAAACATCTCTGGAAACACCATATATTTT. It codes for CAWSKNISGNTIYF.

CDR3 sequence reads: CASGRDNQPQHF. The DNA of the CDR3 is TGTGCCTCGGGACGGGATAATCAGCCCCAGCATTTT. The rearrangement joins TRBV30 to TRBJ1-5, with D possibly being TRBD1 (5 bases). The germline CDR1 and CDR2 sequences are GTSNPN and SVGIG (reference sequence). V was cut by 7 bases and J by 4 bases, with 11 bases left in between. This CDR3 is 12 amino acids long.

The rearrangement links TRBV5-1 to TRBJ1-2, with D uncertain. Trimming pared 0 bases from V and 4 bases from J, leaving 10 bases between. CDR1 and CDR2 (germline): SGHRS, YFSETQ. The CDR3 length is 14 residues. This CDR3 reads CASSLVGDTYGYTF. The CDR3 DNA reads TGCGCCAGCAGCTTGGTTGGGGATACCTATGGCTACACCTTC. The complete variable domain, with remaining parts taken from reference TRBV5-1 and TRBJ1-2, reads KAGVTQTPRYLIKTRGQQVTLSCSPISGHRSVSWYQQTPGQGLQFLFEYFSETQRNKGNFPGRFSGRQFSNSRSEMNVSTLELGDSALYLCASSLVGDTYGYTFGSGTRLTVV.

V gene TRBV20-1 combines with J gene TRBJ2-7, with TRBD2 as a possible D gene (7 bases). This CDR3 is 14 amino acids long. The V gene lost 6 bases and the J gene lost 6 bases, with 21 bases spanning the gap. CDR1 and CDR2 (germline): DFQATT, SNEGSKA (reference sequence). Written as DNA, the CDR3 is TGCAGTGCCACGTGGGGGGGCAGGGCTGCCGAGCAGTACTTC. This sequence encodes CSATWGGRAAEQYF.

The chain employs TRBV6-5 and TRBJ2-5, with D unclear. Germline CDR1 and CDR2: MNHEY and SVGAGI. This CDR3 region has 15 residues. The V end lost 0 bases, the J end lost 4 bases, and 12 bases lay between the germline ends. The CDR3 DNA follows: TGTGCCAGCAGTTACTCGATAACCCTGGGAGAGACCCAGTACTTC. It encodes CASSYSITLGETQYF.

The rearrangement uses TRBV30 and TRBJ2-1, with no clear D. Per germline, CDR1 GTSNPN and CDR2 SVGIG (reference sequence). V shed 6 bases and J shed 4 bases, with 4 bases lying between them. The CDR3 has 10 amino acids. DNA of the CDR3: TGTGCCTGCGGGTACAATGAGCAGTTCTTC. Residues: CACGYNEQFF.

V gene TRBV5-4 combines with J gene TRBJ1-1; D is possibly TRBD1 (5 bases). This CDR3 has 16 amino acids. Between the trimmed V and J ends, which lost 4 bases and 4 bases, there was a span of 20 bases. Looked up from germline, CDR1 is SGHNT and CDR2 is YYREEE (reference sequence). The CDR3 DNA is TGTGCCAGCAGCCATGGTCGACAGCTACTTGTCACTGAAGCTTTCTTT. Its translation: CASSHGRQLLVTEAFF.

The V and J genes are TRBV23-1 and TRBJ1-5; no reliable D call. TRBV23-1 is placed among ORFs of uncertain function. V shed 4 bases and J shed 1 base, with 29 bases lying between them. This CDR3 has 21 amino acids. CDR3 in amino acids: CASSRARTKYAIHGSNQPQHF. The DNA of the CDR3 is TGCGCCAGCAGTCGAGCCAGGACTAAATACGCTATTCATGGGAGCAATCAGCCCCAGCATTTT.

The chain uses TRBV12-3 or TRBV12-4 and TRBJ1-5; D unclear. Trimming shortened V by 3 bases and J by 5 bases, and 11 bases separated the two germline ends. This CDR3 region has 14 residues. CDR3 bases: TGTGCCAGCAGTTTTCGGGAGGGAGATCAGCCCCAGCATTTT. It encodes CASSFREGDQPQHF.

This chain uses TRBV6-1 with TRBJ1-1, with TRBD1 identical over 7 bases. CDR3 length: 16 residues. The germline V gene has CDR1 MNHNS and CDR2 SASEGT. Trimming took 8 bases from V and 0 from J; bases not matched to a gene: 12. The CDR3 sequence: CASSGTASFMNTEAFF. The CDR3, as DNA: TGTGCCAGCTCCGGGACAGCGAGTTTCATGAACACTGAAGCTTTCTTT.

CDR3: CASSLMGTGHEKLFF. DNA of the CDR3: TGTGCCAGCAGCTTAATGGGGACAGGGCATGAAAAACTGTTTTTT. The J gene is TRBJ1-4, the V gene TRBV11-2, with 9 bases lining up with TRBD1. Looked up from germline, CDR1 is SGHAT and CDR2 is FQNNGV. V lost 2 bases to trimming and J lost 6 bases; unmatched junction nucleotides: 4. This CDR3 comprises 15 residues.

The V and J genes are TRBV27 and TRBJ2-7; 8 bases agree with TRBD1. V shed 5 bases and J 5 bases; nucleotides not matched to a gene: 11. The CDR3 totals 15 residues. Germline CDR1 and CDR2: MNHEY and SMNVEV (reference sequence). The DNA for the CDR3 is TGTGCCAGCAGTCAGAGGACAGGGTGGGTGGACGAGCAGTACTTC. Translated, it gives CASSQRTGWVDEQYF.

This chain joins TRBV6-2 or TRBV6-3 and TRBJ1-6, with 7 bases identical to TRBD1. Germline lookup yields CDR1 MNHEY and CDR2 SVGEGT. The CDR3 consists of 16 residues. V shed 2 bases and J 5 bases; nucleotides not matched to a gene: 6. For the CDR3, the DNA is TGTGCCAGCAGTTACAACGGACAGGACGATAATTCACCCCTCCACTTT. Protein: CASSYNGQDDNSPLHF.

Concerning this clonotype itself: At one end the junction does not follow the germline gene, possibly because of a read error. The V and J genes are TRBV6-1 and TRBJ1-2; tentatively, D is TRBD1 (6 bases). CDR1 and CDR2 from the germline V gene are MNHNS and SASEGT. This CDR3 has 14 residues. DNA of the CDR3: TGTGCCAGCAGTCAAGCGGGGGCAGGCTATGGCTACACCTTC. Translation: CASSQAGAGYGYTF.

The rearrangement uses TRBV20-1 and TRBJ2-7; D perhaps matches TRBD2 (5 bases). The CDR3 spans 15 residues. V shed 0 bases and J shed 1 base, with 13 bases lying between them. Germline values: CDR1 DFQATT, CDR2 SNEGSKA (reference sequence). CDR3 sequence reads: CSARDRGKWSYEQYF. The DNA of the CDR3 is TGCAGTGCTAGAGATCGAGGGAAGTGGTCCTACGAGCAGTACTTC.

This chain connects TRBV20-1 to TRBJ2-7; tentatively, D is TRBD1 or TRBD2 (6 bases each). CDR3 length: 14 amino acids. Germline CDR1 DFQATT, CDR2 SNEGSKA (reference sequence). The V end was cut by 3 bases, the J end by 3 bases, with 15 bases between. The chain's CDR3 is CSASWGAKGYEQYF. CDR3 bases: TGCAGTGCTAGCTGGGGGGCCAAGGGCTACGAGCAGTACTTC.

This chain uses TRBV5-6 with TRBJ1-3; D might be TRBD1 (5 bases). Trimming removed 2 bases from V and 2 bases from J, with 11 bases in between. Looked up from germline, CDR1 is SGHDT and CDR2 is YYEEEE. The CDR3 length is 15 residues. CDR3 bases: TGTGCCAGCAGCTTAGGCAGGGATGCTGGAAACACCATATATTTT. It yields the protein CASSLGRDAGNTIYF.

J is TRBJ1-2 and V is TRBV2; D is perhaps TRBD1 (5 bases). The V gene's germline CDR1 is SNHLY and CDR2 FYNNEI. There are 14 residues in the CDR3. V was clipped by 2 bases and J by 6 bases, with 13 bases between them. This CDR3 reads CASSERQGGNGYTF. DNA for the CDR3: TGTGCCAGCAGTGAAAGGCAGGGAGGGAATGGCTACACCTTC.

The chain recombines TRBV12-1 with TRBJ2-4; the table's D call TRBD1 went unverified against the DNA. TRBV12-1 is a pseudogene. The CDR3 totals 17 residues. The CDR3 protein is CASENRTGGEAKNIQYF. CDR3 nucleotides: TGTGCCAGCGAAAACAGGACAGGGGGCGAAGCCAAAAACATTCAGTACTTC.

This clonotype has just one count. This rearrangement joins TRBV20-1 to TRBJ1-6; unclear D gene. V lost 2 bases to trimming and J lost 0 bases, with 2 bases between them. Per germline, CDR1 DFQATT and CDR2 SNEGSKA (reference sequence). The CDR3 sequence is 13 residues long. The CDR3 here is CSARHSYNSPLHF. CDR3 sequence (DNA): TGCAGTGCTAGACACTCCTATAATTCACCCCTCCACTTT.

The chain couples TRBV27 to TRBJ1-5, with D maybe TRBD1 (5 bases). Germline-derived CDR1 and CDR2 are MNHEY and SMNVEV (reference sequence). V lost 4 bases, J lost 3 bases, and 10 bases lay in between. The CDR3 is 14 residues long. This CDR3 reads CASSSQGPNQPQHF. DNA of the CDR3: TGTGCCAGCAGTTCCCAGGGCCCCAATCAGCCCCAGCATTTT.

The V gene is TRBV20-1, the J gene TRBJ2-3, with 7 bases lining up with TRBD1. The CDR3 totals 17 residues. Unmatched junction bases numbered 13, after V lost 0 bases and J lost 4 bases. The germline V gene encodes CDR1 DFQATT and CDR2 SNEGSKA (reference sequence). The CDR3 loop is CSARDLLTAGGSDTQYF. CDR3 DNA sequence: TGCAGTGCTAGAGATCTGCTGACGGCAGGGGGATCAGATACGCAGTATTTT.